Sequencing of this T cell receptor (beta chain) was carried out in a study of shared clonotypes between healthy human individuals. Assay: immunoSEQ multiplex PCR; the TCRdb copy retains only in-frame clones and omits some. The table lists a few million clones, around 95% of them singletons. Trimming removed 5 bases from V and 0 bases from J, with 13 bases in between. The CDR3 runs to 14 residues. Per the germline V gene, CDR1 is GTSNPN and CDR2 is SVGIG (reference sequence). This clone appeared once. Sequenced sample: naive CD4+ T cells sorted from blood. Stated subset: CD45RA+ positively selected. The chain links TRBV30 to TRBJ1-1; perhaps TRBD1 as D (5 bases). The receptor's source is a man aged 18 to 30 in good health. The CDR3 sequence is CAWAKQAMNTEAFF. As DNA, the CDR3 is TGTGCCTGGGCAAAACAGGCTATGAACACTGAAGCTTTCTTT. Together with reference TRBV30 and TRBJ1-1, the CDR3 gives the full variable domain: SQTIHQWPATLVQPVGSPLSLECTVEGTSNPNLYWYRQAAGRGLQLLFYSVGIGQISSEVPQNLSASRPQDRQFILSSKKLLLSDSGFYLCAWAKQAMNTEAFFGQGTRLTVV.